The entry below describes one TCR beta chain. What it recognizes is unknown. Reverse transcription of all isolated RNA meant that expressed TCRB transcripts were sequenced. The method was immunoSEQ multiplex PCR; TCRdb's version includes in-frame clones alone and lacks a portion of them. The repertoire has approximately 5,800 clones, over 70% of them found once; the top ten carry roughly 2%. The sample belongs to a study of beta chain features in type 1 diabetes. Study-wide results and caveats: With patients and controls alike, PCR might favor shorter templates to an equal degree. In every one of the four CD4+ subsets, TCRB CDR3s were moderately but significantly shorter in Type 1 diabetes patients. VDJ junctions in type 1 diabetes patients carried more deletions and fewer insertions.

The specimen was Tregs from blood. The TCR originated in a man aged 18 to 29 in good health.

CDR3 loop: CASSRSGTENTGELFF. For the CDR3, the DNA is TGTGCCAGCTCACGGTCCGGGACAGAGAACACCGGGGAGCTGTTTTTT. The chain joins TRBV18 to TRBJ2-2, with TRBD1 identical over 7 bases. V lost 4 bases, J lost 1 base, and 6 bases stayed unmatched. The CDR3 consists of 16 residues. Germline CDR1 is KGHSH and CDR2 is LQKENI.